A single sample is the source of the 23 T cell receptor beta chains below, sequenced in a study of spatial heterogeneity in lung cancer (dated by TCRdb to about 2019). This specimen's time point label, interpreted: sample taken at primary tumor resection. TCR sequencing used whole RNA extracted from tumor and nontumor lung tissue, or from cryopreserved PBMC samples, without cell sorting. Libraries were constructed by 5' RACE. Sequenced on a NextSeq 500. TCRdb cleaned the public reads at Q25 with fastp, built clones with MiXCR and kept in-frame beta chains. Each entry is one CDR3 protein sequence, shown with its most common DNA and genes. The sample table lists about 47,000 distinct CDR3 sequences, 10% to 15% of them with a count of one. Roughly 45% of the sample belongs to the ten largest clones. Sequences were derived from PBMCs, sampled at surgery. These receptors came from a female donor with early-stage non-small cell lung cancer.

This clonotype was observed a handful of times. The chain combines TRBV7-2 with TRBJ1-1; no firm D call. The CDR3 covers 13 residues. CDR1 is SGHTA, CDR2 FQGNSA, per germline. V lost 5 bases, J lost 4 bases, and 11 bases lay in between. In nucleotides, the CDR3 is TGTGCCAGCAGCCCCTCGGTTAGCACTGAAGCTTTCTTT. Its translation: CASSPSVSTEAFF. Full variable domain (remainder filled in from reference TRBV7-2 and TRBJ1-1): GAGVSQSPSNKVTEKGKDVELRCDPISGHTALYWYRQSLGQGLEFLIYFQGNSAPDKSGLPSDRFSAERTGGSVSTLTIQRTQQEDSAVYLCASSPSVSTEAFFGQGTRLTVV.

Only a few counts were recorded for this clonotype. The rearrangement joins TRBV6-6 to TRBJ2-7; TRBD1 aligns across 8 bases. This CDR3 is built from 15 residues. The V segment lost 6 bases and the J segment 1 base; nucleotides outside the gene matches: 8. CDR1 and CDR2 from the germline V gene are MNHNY and SVGAGI (reference sequence). The CDR3 region has the DNA TGTGCCAGCAGCCCCGGGACAGGCTCATCCTACGAGCAGTACTTC. Translated, it gives CASSPGTGSSYEQYF.

There are a few counts of this clonotype. This rearrangement joins TRBV7-8 to TRBJ2-7; D is perhaps TRBD2 (5 bases). V dropped 5 bases and J dropped 7 bases, with 15 bases sitting between them. Germline CDR1 and CDR2: SGHVS and FQNEAQ. CDR3 length: 13 amino acids. CDR3 loop: CASSPRERGEQYF. Here the CDR3 DNA reads TGTGCCAGCAGCCCCCGGGAACGAGGAGAGCAGTACTTC.

As for this clonotype: A read error may be the cause here, since a much bigger clone is one base away. Since the CDR3 does not end with the conserved phenylalanine or tryptophan, this likely comes from a read error. The chain joins TRBV4-2 to TRBJ1-3; TRBD1 matches at 7 bases. Germline V gene data show CDR1 as LGHNA and CDR2 as YNFKEQ. After removal of 5 bases from V and 2 bases from J, the junction contained 12 bases not matched to a gene. The CDR3 consists of 17 residues. CDR3 amino acids: CASSRTTGASPGNTIYL. The CDR3 DNA reads TGTGCCAGCAGCAGAACCACAGGGGCAAGCCCTGGAAACACCATATATCTT.

The chain couples TRBV15 to TRBJ2-7, with TRBD1 identical over 12 bases. The CDR3 extends over 14 amino acids. Germline CDR1 and CDR2: LNHNV and YYDKDF (reference sequence). V dropped 5 bases and J dropped 7; count of bases not matched to a gene: 6. CDR3 in DNA: TGTGCCACCAGCTCACCGGGACAGGGGGCGGAGCAGTACTTC. Protein sequence: CATSSPGQGAEQYF.

This rearrangement joins TRBV5-1 to TRBJ2-7; TRBD1 might be the D (5 bases). The CDR3 sequence is 13 residues long. Germline CDR1 SGHRS, CDR2 YFSETQ. V lost 4 bases, J lost 3 bases, and 11 bases lay in between. The chain's CDR3 is CASSLSRDYEQYF. The CDR3 region has the DNA TGCGCCAGCAGCCTATCCAGGGACTACGAGCAGTACTTC.

V gene TRBV29-1 combines with J gene TRBJ2-3, with a possible D match to TRBD2 (6 bases). The CDR3 has 12 residues. The germline gives CDR1 SQVTM, CDR2 ANQGSEA. The V end was cut by 1 base, the J end by 6 bases, with 8 bases between. DNA of the CDR3: TGCAGCGTTGAAGGGGGGGTCGATACGCAGTATTTT. It specifies CSVEGGVDTQYF.

The sample holds a few counts of this clonotype. The chain joins TRBV19 to TRBJ1-1, with 10 bases matching TRBD1. Germline V lookup: CDR1 LNHDA, CDR2 SQIVND (reference sequence). This CDR3 region has 17 residues. V was pared by 7 bases and J by 3 bases, with 14 bases of the junction left unmatched. CDR3 DNA sequence: TGTGCCAGTACCTCGGGACAGGGGAAATTTTTTGACACTGAAGCTTTCTTT. It specifies CASTSGQGKFFDTEAFF.

This rearrangement joins TRBV4-3 to TRBJ2-1; 7 bases are a match to TRBD2. Germline assignment: CDR1 LGHNA and CDR2 YSLEER. V trimming: 5 bases; J trimming: 7 bases; junction bases outside the gene matches: 11. The CDR3 consists of 15 residues. Here the CDR3 DNA reads TGCGCCAGCAGCGCCCCTAGAGCGGGAATGAATGAGCAGTTCTTC. Its translation: CASSAPRAGMNEQFF.

This clonotype was seen a handful of times. The chain carries TRBV4-3 and TRBJ1-1; D remains ambiguous. CDR1 LGHNA and CDR2 YSLEER come from the germline V gene. Trimming removed 0 bases from V and 8 bases from J, with 10 bases in between. The CDR3 has 13 residues. CDR3 region: CASSQDPVGEAFF. CDR3 nucleotide sequence: TGCGCCAGCAGCCAAGATCCAGTGGGGGAAGCTTTCTTT.

This clonotype showed up just a few times. The J gene is TRBJ2-5, the V gene TRBV7-9; TRBD1 matches 9 bases. The CDR3 covers 15 residues. Looked up from germline, CDR1 is SEHNR and CDR2 is FQNEAQ (reference sequence). Losses at the gene ends were 3 bases for V and 5 bases for J; bases not matched to a gene: 7. CDR3 in amino acids: CASSFLQGARETQYF. CDR3 coding DNA: TGTGCCAGCAGCTTCTTACAGGGGGCGCGTGAGACCCAGTACTTC.

The J gene is TRBJ1-6, the V gene TRBV7-9; D remains unclear. Germline values: CDR1 SEHNR, CDR2 FQNEAQ (reference sequence). V was cut by 1 base and J by 6 bases, with 7 bases left in between. The CDR3 is 14 residues long. The CDR3 reads CASSLGGVNSPLHF. The CDR3 bases are TGTGCCAGCAGCTTAGGCGGCGTTAATTCACCCCTCCACTTT.

This clonotype was counted a few times. The CDR3 loop is CASSQEFGRRDTQYF. The CDR3 DNA reads as TGTGCCAGCAGCCAAGAATTCGGCAGGCGGGATACGCAGTATTTT. This chain joins TRBV4-2 and TRBJ2-3; the D is unclear. The V and J ends lost 0 bases and 6 bases respectively, with 13 bases between them. Germline V gene data show CDR1 as LGHNA and CDR2 as YNFKEQ. The CDR3 extends over 15 amino acids.

The chain links TRBV5-4 to TRBJ2-2; TRBD1 matches 7 bases. After removal of 4 bases from V and 4 bases from J, the junction contained 4 bases not matched to a gene. Per the germline V gene, CDR1 is SGHNT and CDR2 is YYREEE (reference sequence). The CDR3 loop spans 14 amino acids. The CDR3, as DNA: TGTGCCAGCAGCACGGGACAGCGCACCGGGGAGCTGTTTTTT. Amino acids: CASSTGQRTGELFF.

Only a few counts were recorded for this clonotype. This chain joins TRBV20-1 and TRBJ2-2; 9 nucleotides align to TRBD2. The length of the CDR3 is 13 residues. Per germline, CDR1 DFQATT and CDR2 SNEGSKA (reference sequence). With 5 bases clipped from V and 6 bases from J, the junction kept 4 bases outside the gene matches. The CDR3: CSAWTSVAGELFF. The CDR3 DNA reads TGCAGTGCTTGGACTAGCGTGGCCGGGGAGCTGTTTTTT.

This clonotype was seen ten or more times. This chain joins TRBV11-3 and TRBJ2-7; D is uncertain. This CDR3 spans 13 amino acids. Germline CDR1 is SGHNT and CDR2 is YENEEA. V dropped 2 bases and J dropped 3 bases, with 8 bases sitting between them. The CDR3 DNA sequence: TGTGCCAGCAGCTTATACAGAAACTACGAGCAGTACTTC. This translates into CASSLYRNYEQYF.

This clonotype was recorded a few times. The DNA for the CDR3 is TGTGCCAGCAGTTTAAGGACGGATATATATGGCTACACCTTC. Protein: CASSLRTDIYGYTF. This chain links TRBV27 with TRBJ1-2; D is undetermined. Germline assignment: CDR1 MNHEY and CDR2 SMNVEV (reference sequence). Trimming took 2 bases from V and 5 from J, leaving 12 bases between them. The length of the CDR3 is 14 residues.

This clonotype came up many times. The V call is TRBV27, the J call TRBJ1-1; D not resolved. Germline CDR1 reads MNHEY; CDR2 reads SMNVEV (reference sequence). V was clipped by 7 bases and J by 0 bases, with 9 bases between them. This CDR3 spans 13 amino acids. The CDR3 sequence is CASKDGMNTEAFF. The CDR3 coding sequence is TGTGCCAGCAAGGACGGAATGAACACTGAAGCTTTCTTT.

The sample holds many counts of this clonotype. The chain joins TRBV18 to TRBJ1-2, with 9 positions matching TRBD1. Germline V CDR1 and CDR2: KGHSH, LQKENI. This CDR3 has 16 amino acids. Trimming removed 6 bases from V and 2 bases from J; junction bases left unmatched: 10. CDR3 DNA sequence: TGTGCCAGCTCGCAAGGACAGGGGTCGGCCAACTATGGCTACACCTTC. This translates into CASSQGQGSANYGYTF.

J is TRBJ2-1 and V is TRBV5-8; 10 bases agree with TRBD1. Germline CDR1 SGHTS, CDR2 YDEGEE. This CDR3 region has 15 residues. With V trimmed by 4 bases and J by 10 bases, 11 bases remained unmatched. This chain's CDR3 is CASSLTGTGALEQFF. CDR3 DNA sequence: TGTGCCAGCAGCCTAACCGGGACAGGGGCATTAGAGCAGTTCTTC.

J is TRBJ2-5 and V is TRBV20-1; 8 positions match TRBD2. The CDR3 covers 17 residues. The germline V gene encodes CDR1 DFQATT and CDR2 SNEGSKA (reference sequence). V gave up 6 bases and J gave up 4 bases; unmatched junction bases: 19. The CDR3 loop reads CSAPGGGGPYEGETQYF. The DNA of the CDR3 is TGCAGTGCCCCGGGGGGCGGGGGGCCCTATGAAGGAGAGACCCAGTACTTC.

V gene TRBV19 combines with J gene TRBJ1-5; TRBD1 is a possible D gene (5 bases). Trimming shortened V by 2 bases and J by 4 bases, and 9 bases separated the two germline ends. The CDR3 is 14 residues long. Germline V gene sequence: CDR1 LNHDA, CDR2 SQIVND (reference sequence). DNA of the CDR3: TGTGCCAGTAGTATAAGGGACCCAAATCAGCCCCAGCATTTT. Protein sequence: CASSIRDPNQPQHF.

This chain links TRBV5-4 with TRBJ2-2; 11 nucleotides line up with TRBD1. The V segment lost 4 bases and the J segment 9 bases; nucleotides outside the gene matches: 8. There are 15 residues in the CDR3. Germline-derived CDR1 and CDR2 are SGHNT and YYREEE (reference sequence). CDR3 bases: TGTGCCAGCAGCGACGGACAGGGGGCCCCCCGGGAGCTGTTTTTT. Protein: CASSDGQGAPRELFF. Full variable domain (outside the CDR3, taken from reference TRBV5-4 and TRBJ2-2): ETGVTQSPTHLIKTRGQQVTLRCSSQSGHNTVSWYQQALGQGPQFIFQYYREEENGRGNFPPRFSGLQFPNYSSELNVNALELDDSALYLCASSDGQGAPRELFFGEGSRLTVL.